Presented here are 7 T cell receptor beta chains from one specimen sequenced in a study of spatial heterogeneity in lung cancer. Time point here: sample taken at primary tumor resection. These TCRs are of unknown antigen specificity. TCRdb used MiXCR to reprocess the 5' RACE reads, holding one entry per CDR3 protein. This table has about 3,000 distinct CDR3 sequences, over 6% appearing once. General study results and limits: Mutation tallies in tumors tracked expanded intratumoral alpha and beta TCR counts.

The sample here was lung tumor tissue, taken at surgery. The source is a male donor with early-stage non-small cell lung cancer.

This clonotype is medium-sized. V is TRBV5-8 and J is TRBJ2-1, with no clear D. CDR3 length equals 17 residues. Trimming stripped 4 bases from V and 1 base from J, with 18 bases between. Germline CDR1 SGHTS, CDR2 YDEGEE. CDR3 amino acids: CASSPKLHPWSYNEQFF. The CDR3 nucleotides read TGTGCCAGCAGCCCAAAGCTACACCCTTGGTCCTACAATGAGCAGTTCTTC.

This clonotype is medium-sized (0.01 to 0.1%) within its sample. This CDR3 is CSARGSWDTQYF. Here the CDR3 DNA reads TGCAGTGCTAGGGGATCGTGGGATACGCAGTATTTT. This sequence joins TRBV20-1 and TRBJ2-3; no clear D. Trimming stripped 3 bases from V and 6 bases from J, with 10 bases between. The CDR3 runs to 12 residues. Germline values: CDR1 DFQATT, CDR2 SNEGSKA (reference sequence).

This clonotype qualifies as medium-sized. The rearrangement links TRBV9 to TRBJ2-3, with D possibly matching TRBD2 (5 bases). Germline V CDR1 and CDR2: SGDLS, YYNGEE. CDR3 length: 12 amino acids. V shed 4 bases and J shed 6 bases, with 9 bases lying between them. The CDR3 DNA is TGTGCCAGCAGCCTGAGGGAGGATACGCAGTATTTT. This sequence encodes CASSLREDTQYF.

Judged by abundance, this clonotype is medium-sized (0.01 to 0.1%). The chain uses TRBV6-2 or TRBV6-3 and TRBJ1-5; weak D call: TRBD1 (5 bases). Germline assignment: CDR1 MNHEY and CDR2 SVGEGT. The V gene lost 10 bases and the J gene lost 0 bases, with 10 bases spanning the gap. The CDR3 extends over 13 amino acids. Here the CDR3 reads CATRDGSNQPQHF. In nucleotides, the CDR3 is TGTGCCACCCGGGACGGTAGCAATCAGCCCCAGCATTTT.

This clonotype is judged medium-sized. The chain employs TRBV27 and TRBJ2-7; 7 bases map to TRBD2. The CDR3 sequence is 14 residues long. V shed 5 bases and J 1 base; nucleotides not matched to a gene: 5. Germline values: CDR1 MNHEY, CDR2 SMNVEV (reference sequence). The CDR3 region is CASSISGASYEQYF. CDR3 nucleotides: TGTGCCAGCAGTATAAGCGGGGCGTCCTACGAGCAGTACTTC.

This clonotype is medium-sized (0.01 to 0.1%) in the sample. The chain carries TRBV6-6 and TRBJ2-3; no clear D gene. Trimming took 5 bases from V and 2 from J, leaving 8 bases between them. Germline CDR1 and CDR2: MNHNY and SVGAGI (reference sequence). The CDR3 extends over 13 amino acids. As DNA, the CDR3 is TGTGCCAGCAGTACTGAGGCCACAGATACGCAGTATTTT. Amino acid sequence: CASSTEATDTQYF.

This clonotype is labeled as medium-sized. The chain joins TRBV7-9 to TRBJ1-1; 7 bases align to TRBD1. CDR1 and CDR2 from the germline V gene are SEHNR and FQNEAQ (reference sequence). V gave up 5 bases and J gave up 5 bases; unmatched junction bases: 11. CDR3 length: 15 residues. Here the CDR3 reads CASSPRRQGETEAFF. CDR3 nucleotides: TGTGCCAGCAGCCCGAGAAGACAGGGAGAAACTGAAGCTTTCTTT.